The 5 T cell receptor beta chains below all came from one sample that was sequenced in a study of cytomegalovirus exposure and HLA in healthy donors. Both 60 Vbeta primers and 13 Jbeta primers went into the PCR. TCRdb's table, derived via immunoSEQ multiplex PCR, lists solely in-frame clones and lacks some. The repertoire holds fewer than 200,000 clones, with approximately 86% as singletons. Specimen: PBMCs. The origin of the receptors is a male donor in good health and CMV-seronegative.

The genes are TRBV6-6 and TRBJ1-1; 7 positions match TRBD1. V shed 5 bases and J 1 base; nucleotides not matched to a gene: 4. Germline loops: CDR1 MNHNY, CDR2 SVGAGI (reference sequence). The length of the CDR3 is 14 residues. The CDR3 is CASSRQGSNTEAFF. The CDR3 DNA sequence: TGTGCCAGCAGTCGACAGGGATCGAACACTGAAGCTTTCTTT.

This sequence joins TRBV5-3 and TRBJ1-2, with D unclear. TRBV5-3 is annotated as an ORF whose role is uncertain. V lost 5 bases to trimming and J lost 7 bases, with 9 bases between them. This CDR3 region has 11 residues. In DNA, the CDR3 is TGTGCCAGAAGTGGGCGTCTTGGCTACACCTTC. Its protein product is CARSGRLGYTF.

The chain is built from TRBV5-1 and TRBJ1-6, with D possibly matching TRBD1 (6 bases). V lost 4 bases and J 0 bases, leaving 14 bases between the germline ends. In germline, CDR1 is SGHRS, CDR2 YFSETQ. The CDR3 length is 17 residues. The CDR3 loop reads CASSIRDTSSYNSPLHF. The CDR3 region has the DNA TGCGCCAGCAGCATCCGGGACACGAGCTCCTATAATTCACCCCTCCACTTT. The full variable domain, its missing parts supplied by reference TRBV5-1 and TRBJ1-6, is KAGVTQTPRYLIKTRGQQVTLSCSPISGHRSVSWYQQTPGQGLQFLFEYFSETQRNKGNFPGRFSGRQFSNSRSEMNVSTLELGDSALYLCASSIRDTSSYNSPLHFGNGTRLTVT.

This chain uses TRBV5-1 with TRBJ2-5; a weak D match, TRBD1 (6 bases). The J call may not be correct, given that the DNA end is closer to TRBJ2-7. Germline V gene lookup returns CDR1 SGHRS and CDR2 YFSETQ. CDR3 length equals 15 residues. The CDR3 DNA reads as TGCGCCAGCAGCGTGACCGGGACAATTACCTACGAGCAGTACTTC. This encodes CASSVTGTITYEQYF.

The chain joins TRBV29-1 to TRBJ2-3, with D possibly being TRBD1 (5 bases). Germline loops: CDR1 SQVTM, CDR2 ANQGSEA. Trimming took 7 bases from V and 4 from J, leaving 9 bases between them. The length of the CDR3 is 11 residues. CDR3 protein: CSAGAADTQYF. The CDR3 coding sequence is TGCAGCGCTGGGGCGGCAGATACGCAGTATTTT.